A selection of T cell receptor beta chains follows, all from one sample in a study of blood T cell repertoires in COVID-19. TCRdb's table, derived via immunoSEQ multiplex PCR, lists solely in-frame clones and lacks some. The sample has approximately 110,000 clones; about 91% are singletons. Sample: peripheral blood. All receptors derive from a woman in her forties or fifties with active or convalescent COVID-19. Both conserved end residues are part of each CDR3. Each record gives: clone size, V gene, J gene, D gene, CDR3 protein, CDR3 DNA. A D gene is named only where the DNA matches it firmly. The listing skips clone size in some rows; elsewhere it reads once, few, many or a size class.

>-|TRBV4-1|TRBJ2-7|TRBD1
CASSRGDSKNYEQYF
TGCGCCAGCAGCCGAGGGGACAGCAAGAACTACGAGCAGTACTTC
>once|TRBV28|TRBJ2-7|TRBD2
CASSFRLAGGYEQYF
TGTGCCAGCAGTTTCCGACTAGCGGGAGGCTACGAGCAGTACTTC
>-|TRBV7-2|TRBJ2-7|TRBD2
CASSRTRVPYEQYF
TGTGCCAGCAGCCGGACTAGGGTCCCCTACGAGCAGTACTTC
>-|TRBV3-1/TRBV3-2|TRBJ2-1|TRBD2
CASSQVTSGKGANEQFF
TGTGCCAGCAGCCAAGTGACTAGCGGGAAAGGGGCCAATGAGCAGTTCTTC
>-|TRBV18|TRBJ2-1|TRBD2
CASSPGLAGVAGDNEQFF
TGTGCCAGCTCACCAGGGCTAGCGGGAGTTGCTGGCGACAATGAGCAGTTCTTC
>-|TRBV6-5|TRBJ2-5|-
CASSTGQTFQETQYF
TGTGCCAGCAGTACAGGACAGACCTTCCAAGAGACCCAGTACTTC
>-|TRBV6-2/TRBV6-3|TRBJ2-3|-
CASSKTTSSPTDTQYF
TGTGCCAGCAGTAAAACCACCTCAAGCCCCACAGATACGCAGTATTTT
>-|TRBV18|TRBJ1-1|TRBD1
CASSQDRTDTEAFF
TGTGCCAGCTCTCAGGACAGGACCGACACTGAAGCTTTCTTT
>-|TRBV24-1|TRBJ1-5|-
CATSDLGGNQPQHF
TGTGCCACCAGTGACTTAGGGGGCAATCAGCCCCAGCATTTT
>-|TRBV30|TRBJ1-3|-
CAWSRGTLANTIYF
TGTGCCTGGAGTCGGGGGACTCTCGCAAACACCATATATTTT
>-|TRBV5-4|TRBJ2-2|-
CASSRSSSSYTGELFF
TGTGCCAGCAGCCGTTCTAGCAGTTCCTACACCGGGGAGCTGTTTTTT
>-|TRBV21-1|TRBJ1-1|-
CASTPRANGQAFF
TGTGCCAGCACCCCGAGGGCAAACGGCCAAGCTTTCTTT
>few|TRBV3-1/TRBV3-2|TRBJ1-2|TRBD1
CASSHRDSEGYTF
TGTGCCAGCAGCCACCGGGACAGCGAAGGCTACACCTTC
>-|TRBV14|TRBJ1-1|-
CASSQGRSTEAFF
TGTGCCAGCAGCCAGGGGAGAAGCACTGAAGCTTTCTTT
>-|TRBV7-2|TRBJ1-4|-
CASSPTGFPTNEKLFF
TGTGCCAGCAGCCCAACAGGGTTCCCAACTAATGAAAAACTGTTTTTT
>-|TRBV9|TRBJ2-1|TRBD1
CASSVEPTGGNDEQFF
TGTGCCAGCAGCGTAGAGCCCACAGGGGGCAACGATGAGCAGTTCTTC
>-|TRBV19|TRBJ2-7|TRBD2
CASSARLAGSPYEQYF
TGTGCCAGTAGTGCGAGACTAGCGGGATCCCCCTACGAGCAGTACTTC
>-|TRBV2|TRBJ2-5|TRBD2
CASSGRGGVGETQYF
TGTGCCAGCAGTGGTCGGGGAGGGGTGGGCGAGACCCAGTACTTC
>-|TRBV3-1/TRBV3-2|TRBJ2-3|TRBD2
CASSQGASGSADTQYF
TGTGCCAGCAGCCAAGGGGCTAGCGGGAGTGCAGATACGCAGTATTTT
>-|TRBV5-4|TRBJ2-1|-
CASSTGQRSSYNEQFF
TGTGCCAGCAGCACGGGCCAGCGGAGCTCCTACAATGAGCAGTTCTTC
>-|TRBV28|TRBJ2-1|-
CAVNEQFF
TGTGCCGTAAATGAGCAGTTCTTC
>-|TRBV2|TRBJ2-2|-
CASASGLGIANTGELFF
TGTGCCAGCGCATCGGGTTTGGGTATCGCGAACACCGGGGAGCTGTTTTTT
>-|TRBV7-2|TRBJ2-5|TRBD2
CASSLKSTSGSLNF
TGTGCCAGCAGCTTAAAATCGACTAGCGGGAGTTTAAACTTC
>once|TRBV18|TRBJ2-5|TRBD1
CASSPMTGEETQYF
TGTGCCAGCTCACCAATGACAGGGGAAGAGACCCAGTACTTC
>-|TRBV6-5|TRBJ1-1|-
CASSSQTGSEAFF
TGTGCCAGCAGTTCTCAAACAGGGTCTGAAGCTTTCTTT
>-|TRBV2|TRBJ1-1|-
CASSAQRSTEAFF
TGTGCCAGCAGTGCACAAAGGAGCACTGAAGCTTTCTTT
>-|TRBV18|TRBJ1-1|-
CASSPTGIRLGNTEAFF
TGTGCCAGCTCGCCCACAGGGATTCGATTAGGGAACACTGAAGCTTTCTTT
>-|TRBV10-3|TRBJ1-3|-
CAISESLGADSGNTIYF
TGTGCCATCAGTGAGTCGCTAGGCGCGGACTCTGGAAACACCATATATTTT
>-|TRBV18|TRBJ2-1|TRBD1
CASSPGTGSYNEQFF
TGTGCCAGCTCACCAGGGACAGGGTCCTACAATGAGCAGTTCTTC
>once|TRBV11-2|TRBJ1-1|-
CASSSINTEAFF
TGTGCCAGCAGCTCCATTAACACTGAAGCTTTCTTT
>-|TRBV27|TRBJ2-3|-
CASSSLDLRGETDTQYF
TGTGCCAGCAGTTCGCTGGACCTCCGCGGGGAAACAGATACGCAGTATTTT
>few|TRBV21-1|TRBJ2-7|-
CASSTQKDRVATYEQYF
TGTGCCAGCAGCACACAGAAGGACAGGGTGGCAACCTACGAGCAGTACTTC